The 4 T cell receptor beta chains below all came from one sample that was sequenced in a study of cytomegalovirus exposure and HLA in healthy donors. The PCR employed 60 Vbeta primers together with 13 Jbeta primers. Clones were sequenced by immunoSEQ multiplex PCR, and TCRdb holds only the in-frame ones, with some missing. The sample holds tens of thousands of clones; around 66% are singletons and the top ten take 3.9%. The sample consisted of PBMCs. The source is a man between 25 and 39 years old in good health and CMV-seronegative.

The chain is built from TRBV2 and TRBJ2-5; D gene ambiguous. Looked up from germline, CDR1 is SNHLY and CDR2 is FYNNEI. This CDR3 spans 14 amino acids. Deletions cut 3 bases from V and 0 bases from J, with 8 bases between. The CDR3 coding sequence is TGTGCCAGCAGTGATTACTCGTACCAAGAGACCCAGTACTTC. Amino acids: CASSDYSYQETQYF.

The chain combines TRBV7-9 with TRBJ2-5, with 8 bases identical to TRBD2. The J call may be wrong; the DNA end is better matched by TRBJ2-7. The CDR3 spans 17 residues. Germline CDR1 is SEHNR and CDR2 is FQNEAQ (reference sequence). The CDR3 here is CASSRLQIAGISYEQYF. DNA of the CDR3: TGTGCCAGCAGCCGCCTTCAAATAGCGGGAATTAGTTACGAGCAGTACTTC.

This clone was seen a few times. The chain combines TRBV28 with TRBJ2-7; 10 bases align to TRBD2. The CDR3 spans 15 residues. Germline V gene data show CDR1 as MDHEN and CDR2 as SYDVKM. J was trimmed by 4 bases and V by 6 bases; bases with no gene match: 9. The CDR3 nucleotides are TGTGCCAGCAGCCCCGGGACTAGCGCAAGTTACGAGCAGTACTTC. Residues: CASSPGTSASYEQYF.

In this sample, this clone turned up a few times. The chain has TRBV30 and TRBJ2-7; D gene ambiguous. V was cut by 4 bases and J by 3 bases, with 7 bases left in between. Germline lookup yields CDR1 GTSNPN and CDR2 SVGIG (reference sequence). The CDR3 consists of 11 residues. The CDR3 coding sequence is TGTGCCTGGATCTCGGGCTACGAGCAGTACTTC. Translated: CAWISGYEQYF.